These 24 T cell receptor beta chains share one sample of origin, sequenced in a study of T cell responses to AZD1222 COVID-19 vaccine (TCRdb year 2021). The sample's time point label, decoded: baseline before first vaccination. Preparation of the library involved the immunoSEQ multiplex PCR assay. Drawn from immuneACCESS, this table holds only the in-frame rearrangements with V and J called that TCRdb kept. Clones are partly lost; checked studies trace under half to an unresolved V gene and leave the rest unexplained. The table for this sample lists approximately 73,000 clones; around 83% of them were counted only once. In total, the top ten clones hold roughly 10% of the sample. Source: peripheral blood, taken on day 0 of AZD1222 vaccination. The receptor set was obtained from an adult in good health.

This sequence joins TRBV23-1 and TRBJ2-2; TRBD2 agrees at 13 bases. TRBV23-1 is an open reading frame whose function is uncertain. The CDR3 sequence is 15 residues long. V was clipped by 4 bases and J by 5 bases; unmatched bases: 1. This CDR3 reads CASSPLAGGTGELFF. CDR3 in DNA: TGCGCCAGCAGTCCACTAGCGGGGGGGACCGGGGAGCTGTTTTTT.

V gene TRBV7-9 combines with J gene TRBJ2-3; 7 bases agree with TRBD2. J gave up 0 bases and V 7 bases, and 10 bases lay outside the gene matches. Germline V gene lookup returns CDR1 SEHNR and CDR2 FQNEAQ (reference sequence). The CDR3 has 16 amino acids. CDR3 in DNA: TGTGCCAGCACTCCAGCGGGGAGAACTAGCACAGATACGCAGTATTTT. Translation gives CASTPAGRTSTDTQYF. The full variable domain, completed using reference TRBV7-9 and TRBJ2-3, is DTGVSQNPRHKITKRGQNVTFRCDPISEHNRLYWYRQTLGQGPEFLTYFQNEAQLEKSRLLSDRFSAERPKGSFSTLEIQRTEQGDSAMYLCASTPAGRTSTDTQYFGPGTRLTVL.

The chain joins TRBV5-1 to TRBJ1-2; D gene uncertain. Trimming pared 0 bases from V and 5 bases from J, leaving 8 bases between. Germline loops: CDR1 SGHRS, CDR2 YFSETQ. CDR3 length: 13 amino acids. The chain's CDR3 is CASSLDGGYGYTF. CDR3 nucleotides: TGCGCCAGCAGCTTGGACGGAGGGTATGGCTACACCTTC.

This clone was detected a few times. The chain couples TRBV4-1 to TRBJ2-5, with D unresolved. CDR3 length: 12 amino acids. Deletions cut 1 base from V and 3 bases from J, with 3 bases between. Per germline, CDR1 MGHRA and CDR2 YSYEKL. The CDR3: CASSQGEETQYF. The CDR3 DNA follows: TGCGCCAGCAGCCAAGGCGAAGAGACCCAGTACTTC.

The rearrangement links TRBV5-1 to TRBJ1-1; D unresolved. This CDR3 spans 14 amino acids. The germline V and J ends were trimmed by 0 bases and 9 bases, with 15 bases remaining between them. Germline V gene lookup returns CDR1 SGHRS and CDR2 YFSETQ. CDR3 in amino acids: CASSLAGPGSQAFF. In DNA, the CDR3 is TGCGCCAGCAGCTTGGCGGGTCCGGGAAGTCAAGCTTTCTTT.

V gene TRBV19 combines with J gene TRBJ1-5; 8 positions match TRBD1. The trim removed 4 bases at V and 7 bases at J, leaving 6 bases unmatched. CDR1 and CDR2 from the germline V gene are LNHDA and SQIVND (reference sequence). The CDR3 covers 14 residues. Here the CDR3 DNA reads TGTGCCAGTAGTACCGACAGGGGACGCCAGCCCCAGCATTTT. Translating it yields CASSTDRGRQPQHF.

This rearrangement joins TRBV3-1 (or the pseudogene TRBV3-2) to TRBJ1-4; a weak D match, TRBD1 (6 bases). The ends were cut back, 6 bases at V and 6 bases at J, with 11 bases in the middle. In germline, CDR1 is LGHDT, CDR2 YNNKEL (reference sequence). The CDR3 spans 13 residues. CDR3 region: CASRAGDHEKLFF. The CDR3, as DNA: TGTGCCAGCAGGGCAGGGGACCATGAAAAACTGTTTTTT.

The chain has TRBV19 and TRBJ2-5; D unresolved. The CDR3 loop spans 12 amino acids. The germline V gene has CDR1 LNHDA and CDR2 SQIVND (reference sequence). The germline V and J ends were trimmed by 3 bases and 4 bases, with 6 bases remaining between them. The chain's CDR3 is CASSIFGETQYF. The CDR3 DNA reads TGTGCCAGTAGTATTTTCGGAGAGACCCAGTACTTC.

The V call is TRBV14, the J call TRBJ1-4; D gene ambiguous. Trimming removed 3 bases from V and 9 bases from J, with 5 bases in between. The germline gives CDR1 SGHDN, CDR2 FVKESK. The CDR3 contains 11 residues. The CDR3 bases are TGTGCCAGCAGCCAGCATCAAAAACTGTTTTTT. As protein: CASSQHQKLFF.

The chain's CDR3 is CASSLASVTGNEQFF. Written as DNA, the CDR3 is TGTGCCAGCAGCTTAGCGTCGGTGACGGGCAATGAGCAGTTCTTC. The rearrangement joins TRBV7-6 to TRBJ2-1, with D unresolved. The CDR3 runs to 15 residues. Trimming removed 0 bases at V and 6 bases at J, with 12 bases between. Per the germline V gene, CDR1 is SGHVS and CDR2 is FNYEAQ.

The chain combines TRBV2 with TRBJ2-3; D gene uncertain. The CDR3 length is 13 residues. The germline V gene has CDR1 SNHLY and CDR2 FYNNEI. The ends were cut back, 6 bases at V and 6 bases at J, with 13 bases in the middle. CDR3 coding DNA: TGTGCCAGCAGCCCCCCATCATGGGATACGCAGTATTTT. This codes for CASSPPSWDTQYF.

The V gene is TRBV28, the J gene TRBJ2-7; possibly TRBD2 for D (6 bases). The CDR3 length is 17 residues. Germline V gene data show CDR1 as MDHEN and CDR2 as SYDVKM. V shed 4 bases and J shed 1 base, with 20 bases lying between them. CDR3 nucleotides: TGTGCCAGCAGTTCCGGGGGAAACGTACCAGGTTCCTACGAGCAGTACTTC. Translation gives CASSSGGNVPGSYEQYF.

The count of this clone is one. The rearrangement uses TRBV7-8 and TRBJ2-6, with TRBD2 matching over 13 bases. Germline CDR1 reads SGHVS; CDR2 reads FQNEAQ. The J segment lost 2 bases and the V segment lost 5 bases, leaving 12 bases of the junction unmatched. The CDR3 runs to 20 residues. The CDR3 DNA sequence: TGTGCCAGCAGCCCGAAAAGGACTAGCGGGGGCTTAACTGGGGCCAACGTCCTGACTTTC. The encoded protein is CASSPKRTSGGLTGANVLTF.

This clone was counted between two and nine times. The V and J genes are TRBV2 and TRBJ1-2, with TRBD1 as a possible D gene (5 bases). CDR3 length: 15 amino acids. CDR1 and CDR2 from the germline V gene are SNHLY and FYNNEI. Trimming left V 4 bases short and J 4 bases short, with 16 bases between. CDR3: CASSGGWGFRYGYTF. The CDR3 bases are TGTGCCAGCAGTGGAGGATGGGGGTTCCGCTATGGCTACACCTTC.

The V call is TRBV28, the J call TRBJ1-3; D is unclear. Trimming took off 10 bases at V and 7 bases at J, with 8 bases between the two ends. The germline CDR1 and CDR2 sequences are MDHEN and SYDVKM. This CDR3 has 10 residues. The chain's CDR3 is CATKRNTIYF. In DNA, the CDR3 is TGTGCCACCAAAAGGAACACCATATATTTT.

This sequence joins TRBV6-5 and TRBJ2-5; the D gene is possibly TRBD2 (6 bases). CDR3 size: 14 residues. CDR1 is MNHEY and CDR2 is SVGAGI in the germline V gene. V lost 0 bases, J lost 6 bases, and 11 bases lay in between. As DNA, the CDR3 is TGTGCCAGCAGTTACTCCGGGGGTACGAAGACCCAGTACTTC. Translation: CASSYSGGTKTQYF.

V is TRBV7-2 and J is TRBJ2-1; D assignment may be TRBD1 or TRBD2 (6 bases each). The CDR3 runs 16 residues. Trimming cost V 2 bases and J 3 bases, with 14 bases left between them. Germline CDR1 reads SGHTA; CDR2 reads FQGNSA. This CDR3 reads CASSLTGAPFYNEQFF. The DNA of the CDR3 is TGTGCCAGCAGCTTAACGGGGGCGCCGTTCTACAATGAGCAGTTCTTC.

The chain has TRBV5-1 and TRBJ1-1; D is ambiguous. Germline V lookup: CDR1 SGHRS, CDR2 YFSETQ. This CDR3 spans 13 amino acids. V was shortened by 2 bases and J by 4 bases, with 9 bases between the two germline ends. In DNA form, the CDR3 reads TGCGCCAGCAGCTTTACACCGCCCACTGAAGCTTTCTTT. It codes for CASSFTPPTEAFF.

The V gene is TRBV11-3, the J gene TRBJ2-5; TRBD2 matches at 7 bases. The CDR3 runs 16 residues. In germline, CDR1 is SGHNT, CDR2 YENEEA. V was clipped by 5 bases and J by 1 base; unmatched bases: 10. DNA for the CDR3: TGTGCCAGCAGCCCAGGACTAGTTAGTTCCCAAGAGACCCAGTACTTC. It translates to CASSPGLVSSQETQYF. Together with reference TRBV11-3 and TRBJ2-5, the CDR3 gives the full variable domain: EAGVVQSPRYKIIEKKQPVAFWCNPISGHNTLYWYLQNLGQGPELLIRYENEEAVDDSQLPKDRFSAERLKGVDSTLKIQPAELGDSAVYLCASSPGLVSSQETQYFGPGTRLLVL.

The CDR3 sequence is CASSQGIGNQPQHF. The DNA of the CDR3 is TGTGCCAGTTCACAGGGAATCGGCAATCAGCCCCAGCATTTT. The chain combines TRBV19 with TRBJ1-5; D may be TRBD1 (6 bases). V was trimmed by 8 bases and J by 2 bases, leaving 13 bases between them. The germline CDR1 and CDR2 sequences are LNHDA and SQIVND (reference sequence). The CDR3 consists of 14 residues.

This clone was counted only a few times. J is TRBJ1-2 and V is TRBV18; no clear D gene. Germline V gene data show CDR1 as KGHSH and CDR2 as LQKENI. The CDR3 totals 14 residues. V was trimmed by 2 bases and J by 5 bases, leaving 12 bases between them. The CDR3 DNA sequence: TGTGCCAGCTCACCAGGATCGGACGGATATGGCTACACCTTC. As protein: CASSPGSDGYGYTF.

The chain uses TRBV5-1 and TRBJ1-1, with D perhaps matching TRBD1 (5 bases). The V and J ends lost 0 bases and 3 bases respectively, with 9 bases between them. This CDR3 has 14 amino acids. Germline V gene sequence: CDR1 SGHRS, CDR2 YFSETQ. The CDR3 coding sequence is TGCGCCAGCAGCTTGGTTGGGGGGGACACTGAAGCTTTCTTT. Amino acid sequence: CASSLVGGDTEAFF. The variable domain in full, with the rest retrieved from reference TRBV5-1 and TRBJ1-1, is KAGVTQTPRYLIKTRGQQVTLSCSPISGHRSVSWYQQTPGQGLQFLFEYFSETQRNKGNFPGRFSGRQFSNSRSEMNVSTLELGDSALYLCASSLVGGDTEAFFGQGTRLTVV.

J is TRBJ1-2 and V is TRBV18; 11 bases are a match to TRBD1. V dropped 6 bases and J dropped 5; count of bases not matched to a gene: 5. Germline loops: CDR1 KGHSH, CDR2 LQKENI. This CDR3 is 14 amino acids long. The DNA for the CDR3 is TGTGCCAGCTCCCTGGGACAGGGGGAGTATGGCTACACCTTC. Translating it yields CASSLGQGEYGYTF.

The rearrangement links TRBV7-9 to TRBJ1-6, with D possibly being TRBD1 (5 bases). CDR1 and CDR2 from the germline V gene are SEHNR and FQNEAQ (reference sequence). CDR3 length: 16 amino acids. V was trimmed by 7 bases and J by 2 bases, leaving 15 bases between them. The CDR3 nucleotides read TGTGCCAGCACCAACCAGGAGGGACCCTATAATTCACCCCTCCACTTT. Protein product: CASTNQEGPYNSPLHF.